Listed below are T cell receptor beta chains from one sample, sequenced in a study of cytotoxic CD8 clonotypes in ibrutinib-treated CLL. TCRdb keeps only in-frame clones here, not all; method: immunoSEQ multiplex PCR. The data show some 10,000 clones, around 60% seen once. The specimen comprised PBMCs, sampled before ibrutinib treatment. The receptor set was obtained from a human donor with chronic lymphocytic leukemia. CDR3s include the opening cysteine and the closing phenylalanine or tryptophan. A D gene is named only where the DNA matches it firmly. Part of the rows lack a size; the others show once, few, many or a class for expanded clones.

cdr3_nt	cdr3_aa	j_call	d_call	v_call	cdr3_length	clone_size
TGCGCCAGCAGCTTCAGGGGAGCTGAAGCTTTCTTT	CASSFRGAEAFF	TRBJ1-1	.	TRBV5-1	12	.
TGTGCCAGCAGTTCCACCGCGAGCTCCTACAATGAGCAGTTCTTC	CASSSTASSYNEQFF	TRBJ2-1	.	TRBV27	15	few
TGCAGTGCTAGAGACTACGAGCAGTACTTC	CSARDYEQYF	TRBJ2-7	.	TRBV20-1	10	few
TGTGCCAGCAGCTTGGCCGTAGGGCAGGGGCGTCATGAAGCTTTCTTT	CASSLAVGQGRHEAFF	TRBJ1-1	.	TRBV5-8	16	.
TGTGCCAGCAGTGCCCGGGACTCCCCCCGGACCTACAATGAGCAGTTCTTC	CASSARDSPRTYNEQFF	TRBJ2-1	.	TRBV2	17	.
TGTGCCAGCAGCTTGACAAGGCTTAGGACGGGGATTGAAGCTTTCTTT	CASSLTRLRTGIEAFF	TRBJ1-1	.	TRBV5-6	16	.
TGTGCCAGTTCACTAGCGGGGAACAATGAGCAGTTCTTC	CASSLAGNNEQFF	TRBJ2-1	TRBD2	TRBV19	13	once
TGTGCCAGCAGCTTAGCGACAGCGAACACCGGGGAGCTGTTTTTT	CASSLATANTGELFF	TRBJ2-2	.	TRBV7-6	15	.
TGTGCCAGCAGCTTAGAGGGGGGCGTTAGCGTCGAGCAGTACTTC	CASSLEGGVSVEQYF	TRBJ2-7	.	TRBV11-2	15	.
TGTGCCAGTAGCACTCGGGACTCTGGCGAGCAGTACTTC	CASSTRDSGEQYF	TRBJ2-7	.	TRBV19	13	.
TGTGCCAGTACAGACAGGATGAACACTGAAGCTTTCTTT	CASTDRMNTEAFF	TRBJ1-1	.	TRBV19	13	.
TGTGCCACCAGCAGAGTCGGGTTCACTAATGAAAAACTGTTTTTT	CATSRVGFTNEKLFF	TRBJ1-4	.	TRBV15	15	.
TGTGCCAGCAGTTTAAGGCCCACCGGGACCCAGTACTTC	CASSLRPTGTQYF	TRBJ2-5	.	TRBV27	13	.
TGTGCCTGGGCAACAGGTGACGGACAGCCCCAGCATTTT	CAWATGDGQPQHF	TRBJ1-5	.	TRBV30	13	.
TGCGCCAGCAGCTTGGCCAGGGGGATAAACACCGGGGAGCTGTTTTTT	CASSLARGINTGELFF	TRBJ2-2	TRBD1	TRBV5-1	16	few
TGTGCCAGCAGTGAAGCGCTAGCGGGAGGACGAGAGACCCAGTACTTC	CASSEALAGGRETQYF	TRBJ2-5	TRBD2	TRBV2	16	once
TGTGCCAGCACCCCGTTTGGGCAGATCACTAGCAATCAGCCCCAGCATTTT	CASTPFGQITSNQPQHF	TRBJ1-5	.	TRBV28	17	few
TGCGCCAGCAGCTTGGAGGGGCAGGGGTTGAACGAGCAGTACTTC	CASSLEGQGLNEQYF	TRBJ2-7	.	TRBV5-1	15	.
TGCGCCAGCAGATTCGGGGCAGGGGGCATTGAAAAACTGTTTTTT	CASRFGAGGIEKLFF	TRBJ1-4	TRBD1	TRBV5-1	15	.
TGTGCCAGTAAGGCGGGGCACAACGCCGGGGAGCTGTTTTTT	CASKAGHNAGELFF	TRBJ2-2	.	TRBV19	14	once
TGTGCCAGCAGCCTAAACACCGGGGAGCTGTTTTTT	CASSLNTGELFF	TRBJ2-2	.	TRBV7-3	12	few
TGTGCCAGTAGTTCTAGGGGATCACAAGATACGCAGTATTTT	CASSSRGSQDTQYF	TRBJ2-3	.	TRBV19	14	few
TGTGCCATCAGTGGACTAGCGGGGATAGATGAGCAGTTCTTC	CAISGLAGIDEQFF	TRBJ2-1	TRBD2	TRBV10-3	14	.
TGTGCCAGCTCACCACCGGCTAGCGGGAGAAATGAGCAGTTCTTC	CASSPPASGRNEQFF	TRBJ2-1	TRBD2	TRBV18	15	.
TGTGCCAGCAGCTCCCGACGTAGCTCCTACGAGCAGTACTTC	CASSSRRSSYEQYF	TRBJ2-7	.	TRBV11-2	14	.
TGTGCCAGCAGCGTAGGTCAGGTGACCTACGAGCAGTACTTC	CASSVGQVTYEQYF	TRBJ2-7	.	TRBV9	14	.
TGTGCCAGCTCACCATGGGACACGTTCGCTGGCTACACCTTC	CASSPWDTFAGYTF	TRBJ1-2	.	TRBV18	14	.
TGTGCCAGCAGTTTTACGAGACTAGCTTTCGAGCAGTACTTC	CASSFTRLAFEQYF	TRBJ2-7	TRBD2	TRBV27	14	.
TGTGCCAGCAGTAGATATGAGGTCCAGCCCCAGCATTTT	CASSRYEVQPQHF	TRBJ1-5	.	TRBV2	13	.
TGCAGCGTGGGAGCGGGGGCCCTCCGGGCAGATACGCAGTATTTT	CSVGAGALRADTQYF	TRBJ2-3	TRBD2	TRBV29-1	15	medium-sized
TGTGCCAGCAGCGTTGGGACTAGCGGGCTTATGTCCTACGAGCAGTACTTC	CASSVGTSGLMSYEQYF	TRBJ2-7	TRBD2	TRBV9	17	.
TGTGCCAGCTCACTCTCGGGGGGAGAGACCCAGTACTTC	CASSLSGGETQYF	TRBJ2-5	TRBD2	TRBV18	13	.
TGTGCCAGCAGCCAACGACGGCAGATACTCACAGATACGCAGTATTTT	CASSQRRQILTDTQYF	TRBJ2-3	.	TRBV11-2	16	.
TGTGCCTGGAGGCAACCAGGCTCTGGAAACACCATATATTTT	CAWRQPGSGNTIYF	TRBJ1-3	.	TRBV30	14	few
TGTGCCAGCAGCTCTACCGGCAGGGGCATAAACTATGGCTACACCTTC	CASSSTGRGINYGYTF	TRBJ1-2	.	TRBV7-9	16	.
TGTGCCAGCAGCCACCGGGGGTTCTACGAGCAGTACTTC	CASSHRGFYEQYF	TRBJ2-7	.	TRBV4-2	13	.
TGTGCCAGCAGCTTACCTTCGGGGGGAAGCTACGAGCAGTACTTC	CASSLPSGGSYEQYF	TRBJ2-7	TRBD2	TRBV7-9	15	few
TGTGCCAGCAGCTTAGGGGCGTTACAAGAGACCCAGTACTTC	CASSLGALQETQYF	TRBJ2-5	.	TRBV7-9	14	.
TGCGCCAGCAGCCAAATAACACTAGCGTTTGAGCAGTTCTTC	CASSQITLAFEQFF	TRBJ2-1	TRBD2	TRBV4-1	14	few
TGTGCCAGCGGTCGGACACTCGGAAACACCATATATTTT	CASGRTLGNTIYF	TRBJ1-3	.	TRBV6-1	13	.
TGTGCCAGCAGCAAGACAGGGGATGGAATCGAGCAGTACTTC	CASSKTGDGIEQYF	TRBJ2-7	.	TRBV21-1	14	.
TGTGCCATCAGTGAGGAACTAGCGGGGCGCGAGACCCAGTACTTC	CAISEELAGRETQYF	TRBJ2-5	TRBD2	TRBV10-3	15	.
TGTGCCAGCAGCTTTTCCTACACCGGGGAGCTGTTTTTT	CASSFSYTGELFF	TRBJ2-2	.	TRBV7-2	13	.
TGTGCCAGCAGCTTCCACCCGGGTATTCTCGGGGGCACTGAAGCTTTCTTT	CASSFHPGILGGTEAFF	TRBJ1-1	.	TRBV5-6	17	.
TGCGCCAGCAGCCAAGTTTCAGGAGACTACGAGCAGTACTTC	CASSQVSGDYEQYF	TRBJ2-7	.	TRBV4-1	14	.
TGTGCCAGCAGGCGGGACTCTCGGAGGGAGCAGTACTTC	CASRRDSRREQYF	TRBJ2-7	.	TRBV6-1	13	.
TGTGCCAGCGATCCCCAGGGAGCAGATACGCAGTATTTT	CASDPQGADTQYF	TRBJ2-3	.	TRBV7-6	13	.